Below are 15 T cell receptor beta chains sequenced from a single sample in a study of blood T cell repertoires in COVID-19. Profiling relied on immunoSEQ multiplex PCR, and the TCRdb table lists in-frame clones only, not all of them. The table has fewer than 300,000 clones, 85% to 90% seen once. Material for sequencing was peripheral blood. The receptor source for this set is a woman aged 40 to 55 who had recovered from COVID-19.

The rearrangement uses TRBV7-2 and TRBJ1-5, with D maybe TRBD1 (6 bases). CDR3 size: 13 residues. Germline V gene sequence: CDR1 SGHTA, CDR2 FQGNSA. Trimming removed 5 bases at V and 9 bases at J, with 14 bases between. This CDR3 is CASSPGTLGPQHF. The CDR3 coding sequence is TGTGCCAGCAGCCCCGGGACACTTGGGCCCCAGCATTTT.

The chain is built from TRBV7-2 and TRBJ2-3, with a possible D match to TRBD1 (6 bases). This CDR3 is 16 amino acids long. CDR1 and CDR2 from the germline V gene are SGHTA and FQGNSA. V lost 4 bases and J 3 bases, leaving 17 bases between the germline ends. The CDR3 DNA follows: TGTGCCAGCAGCTGGATTCGGGGAACAGGGACAGATACGCAGTATTTT. It is translated as CASSWIRGTGTDTQYF.

This clone appeared once. The chain recombines TRBV7-2 with TRBJ1-1, with D unresolved. Trimming took off 5 bases at V and 0 bases at J, with 19 bases between the two ends. CDR1 SGHTA and CDR2 FQGNSA come from the germline V gene. CDR3 length: 17 residues. The CDR3 sequence: CASSPAAGFRMNTEAFF. The DNA for the CDR3 is TGTGCCAGCAGCCCGGCCGCGGGATTCCGAATGAACACTGAAGCTTTCTTT.

The genes are TRBV27 and TRBJ1-2, with TRBD1 identical over 10 bases. This CDR3 has 12 amino acids. In germline, CDR1 is MNHEY, CDR2 SMNVEV (reference sequence). The junction had 7 bases not matched to a gene; V was cut back by 4 bases and J by 14 bases. DNA for the CDR3: TGTGCCAGCAGTTCTATTGGGGGACAGGGGACCTTC. The encoded protein is CASSSIGGQGTF.

The chain employs TRBV5-1 and TRBJ2-5, with D tentatively TRBD1 (6 bases). From germline, CDR1 is SGHRS and CDR2 YFSETQ. This CDR3 comprises 14 residues. V lost 6 bases to trimming and J lost 1 base, with 13 bases between them. The DNA of the CDR3 is TGCGCCAGCACCCTGGGGGCCCCCCAAGAGACCCAGTACTTC. Residues: CASTLGAPQETQYF.

The chain carries TRBV27 and TRBJ1-2; D unclear. From germline, CDR1 is MNHEY and CDR2 SMNVEV (reference sequence). Trimming pared 4 bases from V and 1 base from J, leaving 13 bases between. The CDR3 has 15 amino acids. The CDR3 sequence is CASSSISGINYGYTF. The CDR3 nucleotides read TGTGCCAGCAGTTCCATATCGGGGATTAACTATGGCTACACCTTC.

The CDR3 reads CASSPTGVPISYGYTF. For the CDR3, the DNA is TGCGCCAGCAGCCCCACAGGGGTCCCAATTTCCTATGGCTACACCTTC. The rearrangement joins TRBV5-1 to TRBJ1-2; 7 bases are a match to TRBD1. The CDR3 contains 16 residues. Germline V gene lookup returns CDR1 SGHRS and CDR2 YFSETQ. V lost 4 bases, J lost 4 bases, and 13 bases stayed unmatched.

The chain has TRBV7-2 and TRBJ1-6; perhaps TRBD1 as D (5 bases). Trimming cost V 4 bases and J 7 bases, with 11 bases left between them. The CDR3 length is 14 residues. Germline CDR1 SGHTA, CDR2 FQGNSA. The CDR3 reads CASSSTVENSPLHF. DNA for the CDR3: TGTGCCAGCAGCTCGACAGTGGAGAATTCACCCCTCCACTTT.

The chain carries TRBV19 and TRBJ2-1; 10 nucleotides agree with TRBD2. Germline V lookup: CDR1 LNHDA, CDR2 SQIVND (reference sequence). CDR3 size: 14 residues. The junction had 8 bases not matched to a gene; V was cut back by 5 bases and J by 10 bases. The CDR3 coding sequence is TGTGCCAGTAGTGGTCTAGCGGGAGTTGGGGAGCAGTTCTTC. This sequence encodes CASSGLAGVGEQFF.

The chain has TRBV7-2 and TRBJ2-1; 7 bases map to TRBD2. CDR1 and CDR2 from the germline V gene are SGHTA and FQGNSA. With 5 bases clipped from V and 4 bases from J, the junction kept 11 bases outside the gene matches. CDR3 length: 16 residues. The CDR3 DNA reads TGTGCCAGCAGCCTAGTGGGAGGGGTGATGTACAATGAGCAGTTCTTC. It is translated as CASSLVGGVMYNEQFF.

The chain is built from TRBV6-2 or TRBV6-3 and TRBJ1-2; TRBD1 aligns across 7 bases. Germline values: CDR1 MNHEY, CDR2 SVGEGT. This CDR3 spans 16 amino acids. After removal of 2 bases from V and 2 bases from J, the junction contained 8 bases not matched to a gene. The CDR3, as DNA: TGTGCCAGCAGTTACGTATGGACAGGACCCAACTATGGCTACACCTTC. Amino acids: CASSYVWTGPNYGYTF.

The chain carries TRBV18 and TRBJ1-4; D might be TRBD1 (6 bases). The CDR3 spans 15 residues. The V end lost 7 bases, the J end lost 10 bases, and 22 bases lay between the germline ends. Germline V lookup: CDR1 KGHSH, CDR2 LQKENI. This CDR3 is CASYSGAPTGGKLFF. CDR3 coding DNA: TGTGCCAGCTACTCAGGGGCCCCAACGGGCGGAAAACTGTTTTTT. Together with reference TRBV18 and TRBJ1-4, the CDR3 gives the full variable domain: NAGVMQNPRHLVRRRGQEARLRCSPMKGHSHVYWYRQLPEEGLKFMVYLQKENIIDESGMPKERFSAEFPKEGPSILRIQQVVRGDSAAYFCASYSGAPTGGKLFFGSGTQLSVL.

The rearrangement joins TRBV5-1 to TRBJ2-7; 9 positions agree with TRBD1. The CDR3 is 15 residues long. In germline, CDR1 is SGHRS, CDR2 YFSETQ. The J segment lost 3 bases and the V segment lost 2 bases, leaving 6 bases of the junction unmatched. The CDR3 loop reads CASSLPTGGSYEQYF. In DNA, the CDR3 is TGCGCCAGCAGCTTACCCACAGGGGGCAGCTACGAGCAGTACTTC.

V is TRBV18 and J is TRBJ1-1; TRBD1 might be the D (5 bases). This CDR3 has 13 amino acids. Trimming removed 5 bases from V and 5 bases from J, with 12 bases in between. The V gene's germline CDR1 is KGHSH and CDR2 LQKENI. In DNA form, the CDR3 reads TGTGCCAGCTCAGAAGACAGTCGGACTGAAGCTTTCTTT. It encodes CASSEDSRTEAFF.

V gene TRBV7-6 combines with J gene TRBJ2-2, with D perhaps matching TRBD1 (5 bases). Trimming pared 1 base from V and 4 bases from J, leaving 16 bases between. The germline V gene encodes CDR1 SGHVS and CDR2 FNYEAQ. This CDR3 contains 17 residues. The CDR3 protein is CASSLGAPWGPTGELFF. CDR3 nucleotides: TGTGCCAGCAGCTTAGGGGCCCCGTGGGGCCCCACCGGGGAGCTGTTTTTT.